The following is a TCR beta chain sequence with its context. Its target is unknown. CDR1 SEHNR and CDR2 FQNEAQ come from the germline V gene (reference sequence). The ends lost 4 bases at V and 4 bases at J; junction bases unmatched: 15. The CDR3 is made up of 17 amino acids. The sample originates from a study of cytomegalovirus exposure and HLA in healthy donors. Produced via immunoSEQ multiplex PCR; TCRdb's table is partial and in-frame only. The table records approximately 81,000 clones, about 92% of them present only once. Study results and limitations: The study put 150 to 200 TCR beta chains on its list as cytomegalovirus-associated.

V usage is TRBV7-9 and J usage is TRBJ2-7; 8 bases align to TRBD1. The TCR originated in a man younger than 35 in good health and CMV-seronegative. The sequenced sample consisted of PBMCs. CDR3 sequence (DNA): TGTGCCAGCAGCTCAGCCTCTCCCGGGACAGGCAATTACGAGCAGTACTTC. It specifies CASSSASPGTGNYEQYF.